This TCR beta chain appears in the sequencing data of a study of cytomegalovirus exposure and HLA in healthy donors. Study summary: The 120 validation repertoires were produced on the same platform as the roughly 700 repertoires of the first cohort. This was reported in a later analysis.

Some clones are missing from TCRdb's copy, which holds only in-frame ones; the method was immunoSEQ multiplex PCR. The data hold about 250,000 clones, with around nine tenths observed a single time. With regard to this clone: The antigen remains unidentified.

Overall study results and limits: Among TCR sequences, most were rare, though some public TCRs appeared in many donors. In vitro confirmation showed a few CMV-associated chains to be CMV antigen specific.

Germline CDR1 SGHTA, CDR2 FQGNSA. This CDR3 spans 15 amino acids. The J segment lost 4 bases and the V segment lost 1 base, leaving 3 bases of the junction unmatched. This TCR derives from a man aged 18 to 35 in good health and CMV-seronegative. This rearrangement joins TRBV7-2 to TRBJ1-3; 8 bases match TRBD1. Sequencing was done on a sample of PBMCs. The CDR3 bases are TGTGCCAGCAGCTTAGTGACAGGGGCAGGAAACACCATATATTTT. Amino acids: CASSLVTGAGNTIYF.